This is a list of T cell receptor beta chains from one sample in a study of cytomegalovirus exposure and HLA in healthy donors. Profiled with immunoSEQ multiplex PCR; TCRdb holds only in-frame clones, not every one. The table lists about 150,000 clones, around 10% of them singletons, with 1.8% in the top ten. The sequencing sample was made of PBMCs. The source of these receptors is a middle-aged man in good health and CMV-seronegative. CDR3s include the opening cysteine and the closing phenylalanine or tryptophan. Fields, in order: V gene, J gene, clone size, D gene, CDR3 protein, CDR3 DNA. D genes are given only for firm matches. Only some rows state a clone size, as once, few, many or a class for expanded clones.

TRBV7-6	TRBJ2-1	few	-	CASSSGGPYNEQFF	TGTGCCAGCAGTTCGGGGGGCCCTTACAATGAGCAGTTCTTC
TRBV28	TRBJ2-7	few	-	CATEGSGDLAHEQYF	TGTGCCACCGAGGGGTCGGGGGACTTAGCCCACGAGCAGTACTTC
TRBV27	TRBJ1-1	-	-	CASSATTRNTEAFF	TGTGCCAGCAGTGCGACAACGAGAAACACTGAAGCTTTCTTT
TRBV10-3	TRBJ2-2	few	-	CAISTGRQNTGELFF	TGTGCCATCAGTACAGGGCGACAGAACACCGGGGAGCTGTTTTTT
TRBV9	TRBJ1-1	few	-	CASSVGQDGNTEAFF	TGTGCCAGCAGCGTAGGACAGGATGGGAACACTGAAGCTTTCTTT
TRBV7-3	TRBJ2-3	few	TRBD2	CASSLGAGGPADTQYF	TGTGCCAGCAGCTTAGGGGCGGGAGGGCCGGCAGATACGCAGTATTTT
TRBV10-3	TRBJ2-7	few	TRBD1	CAISSGTGSYEQYF	TGTGCCATCAGTTCCGGGACAGGCTCCTACGAGCAGTACTTC
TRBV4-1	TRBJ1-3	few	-	CASSQEGGRAGNTIYF	TGCGCCAGCAGCCAAGAGGGTGGCAGGGCTGGAAACACCATATATTTT
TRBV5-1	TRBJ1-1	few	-	CASSSRESDTEAFF	TGCGCCAGCAGCTCACGGGAGAGCGACACTGAAGCTTTCTTT
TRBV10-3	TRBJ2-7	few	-	CAISGQEQYEQYF	TGTGCCATCAGTGGACAGGAGCAATACGAGCAGTACTTC
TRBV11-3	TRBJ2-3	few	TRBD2	CASSLGGRTDTQYF	TGTGCCAGCAGCTTAGGCGGGAGAACAGATACGCAGTATTTT
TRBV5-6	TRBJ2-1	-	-	CASSLQGLTYNEQFF	TGTGCCAGCAGCTTGCAGGGTCTGACCTACAATGAGCAGTTCTTC
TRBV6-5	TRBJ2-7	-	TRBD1	CASSYLGQAGEQYF	TGTGCCAGCAGTTACTTGGGACAGGCGGGCGAGCAGTACTTC
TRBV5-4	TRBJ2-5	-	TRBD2	CASSLAGGPEETQYF	TGTGCCAGCAGCTTAGCGGGAGGGCCGGAAGAGACCCAGTACTTC
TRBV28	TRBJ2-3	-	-	CASRYRDTDTQYF	TGTGCCAGCAGGTACAGGGATACAGATACGCAGTATTTT
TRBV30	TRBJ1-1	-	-	CAWSVHRSRVNTEAFF	TGTGCCTGGAGTGTACACCGGAGCCGGGTGAACACTGAAGCTTTCTTT
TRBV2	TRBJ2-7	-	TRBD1	CASRSGTGTYEQYF	TGTGCCAGCAGGTCCGGGACAGGCACCTACGAGCAGTACTTC
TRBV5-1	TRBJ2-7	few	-	CASSLLANEQYF	TGCGCCAGCAGCTTGCTGGCCAACGAGCAGTACTTC
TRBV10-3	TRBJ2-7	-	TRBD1	CAISFFGQGVEQYF	TGTGCCATCAGTTTTTTTGGACAGGGGGTCGAGCAGTACTTC